Shown below are 30 T cell receptor beta chains from a single sample sequenced in a study of T cell responses to AZD1222 COVID-19 vaccine. Assay: immunoSEQ multiplex PCR; the TCRdb copy retains only in-frame clones and omits some. The table shows about 130,000 clones, with approximately 88% occurring only once. The material sequenced was peripheral blood, taken on day 0 of AZD1222 vaccination. The receptors were gathered from an adult in good health.

This clone was observed once. The chain is built from TRBV28 and TRBJ1-6; D unclear. Per germline, CDR1 MDHEN and CDR2 SYDVKM. This CDR3 is built from 13 residues. The ends were cut back, 7 bases at V and 4 bases at J, with 8 bases in the middle. The CDR3, as DNA: TGTGCCAGCAAGGCAGTTTATAATTCACCCCTCCACTTT. This sequence encodes CASKAVYNSPLHF. Looking up the rest from reference TRBV28 and TRBJ1-6 gives the full variable domain: DVKVTQSSRYLVKRTGEKVFLECVQDMDHENMFWYRQDPGLGLRLIYFSYDVKMKEKGDIPEGYSVSREKKERFSLILESASTNQTSMYLCASKAVYNSPLHFGNGTRLTVT.

In this sample, this clone turned up once. The chain uses TRBV28 and TRBJ1-5; possible D gene TRBD1, 6 bases. This CDR3 is built from 17 residues. The V end lost 1 base, the J end lost 4 bases, and 17 bases lay between the germline ends. Per germline, CDR1 MDHEN and CDR2 SYDVKM. The CDR3 is CASSLLLGGRFNQPQHF. CDR3 DNA: TGTGCCAGCAGTTTATTGCTCGGGGGCAGGTTTAATCAGCCCCAGCATTTT. Full variable domain (remainder filled in from reference TRBV28 and TRBJ1-5): DVKVTQSSRYLVKRTGEKVFLECVQDMDHENMFWYRQDPGLGLRLIYFSYDVKMKEKGDIPEGYSVSREKKERFSLILESASTNQTSMYLCASSLLLGGRFNQPQHFGDGTRLSIL.

The rearrangement joins TRBV6-6 to TRBJ2-7, with D perhaps TRBD1 or TRBD2 (5 bases each). Germline V gene sequence: CDR1 MNHNY, CDR2 SVGAGI (reference sequence). V dropped 0 bases and J dropped 2 bases, with 11 bases sitting between them. CDR3 size: 15 residues. The CDR3 DNA follows: TGTGCCAGCAGTTACTCCCGGGACCAGGCCTACGAGCAGTACTTC. It yields the protein CASSYSRDQAYEQYF.

This clone was counted between two and nine times. The chain has TRBV4-1 and TRBJ1-2, with D perhaps matching TRBD1 (6 bases). Trimming removed 0 bases at V and 2 bases at J, with 19 bases between. The germline V gene encodes CDR1 MGHRA and CDR2 YSYEKL. The CDR3 extends over 18 amino acids. DNA for the CDR3: TGCGCCAGCAGCCAAGATGTAACAGGGTCCAAGGGCAACTATGGCTACACCTTC. Protein product: CASSQDVTGSKGNYGYTF.

This rearrangement joins TRBV28 to TRBJ2-4; TRBD1 is a possible D gene (5 bases). Germline CDR1 MDHEN, CDR2 SYDVKM. The CDR3 extends over 16 amino acids. Trimming took off 3 bases at V and 7 bases at J, with 19 bases between the two ends. In DNA, the CDR3 is TGTGCCAGCAGTTTCCTGAAGCCAGGGATGGCGAACATTCAGTACTTC. It specifies CASSFLKPGMANIQYF.

V gene TRBV28 combines with J gene TRBJ1-1; 7 bases are a match to TRBD1. Germline V gene lookup returns CDR1 MDHEN and CDR2 SYDVKM. J gave up 5 bases and V 6 bases, and 12 bases lay outside the gene matches. The CDR3 extends over 15 amino acids. CDR3 nucleotides: TGTGCCAGCAGCAAAACGACAGGGCCCGGTACTGAAGCTTTCTTT. The encoded protein is CASSKTTGPGTEAFF.

The rearrangement links TRBV3-1 (or the pseudogene TRBV3-2) to TRBJ1-1; no clear D gene. Germline V gene data show CDR1 as LGHDT and CDR2 as YNNKEL (reference sequence). The CDR3 totals 13 residues. V lost 1 base to trimming and J lost 4 bases, with 7 bases between them. The CDR3 protein is CASSQGQVTEAFF. The CDR3 nucleotides read TGTGCCAGCAGCCAAGGTCAGGTCACTGAAGCTTTCTTT.

The chain joins TRBV11-2 to TRBJ1-5; D not resolved. The CDR3 contains 13 residues. CDR1 is SGHAT and CDR2 is FQNNGV in the germline V gene. Trimming removed 0 bases at V and 9 bases at J, with 9 bases between. The CDR3 region is CASSLETVSPQHF. As DNA, the CDR3 is TGTGCCAGCAGCTTAGAGACTGTGTCGCCCCAGCATTTT.

In its sample, this clone was seen once. The same CDR3 is also encoded by other DNA sequences in this sample. J is TRBJ2-7 and V is TRBV29-1; 10 bases agree with TRBD1. Germline values: CDR1 SQVTM, CDR2 ANQGSEA. This CDR3 region has 13 residues. J was trimmed by 4 bases and V by 6 bases; bases with no gene match: 6. In DNA, the CDR3 is TGCAGCGTCGGGACAGGGGAGTTGTACGAGCAGTACTTC. It codes for CSVGTGELYEQYF.

The chain has TRBV7-3 and TRBJ1-1; TRBD1 matches 7 bases. This CDR3 has 13 amino acids. Unmatched junction bases numbered 0, after V lost 1 base and J lost 4 bases. Germline V gene data show CDR1 as SGHTA and CDR2 as FQGTGA. CDR3: CASSLNRGTEAFF. The CDR3 region has the DNA TGTGCCAGCAGCTTAAACAGGGGCACTGAAGCTTTCTTT.

V gene TRBV18 combines with J gene TRBJ1-4, with TRBD1 matching over 9 bases. The CDR3 has 19 residues. V dropped 1 base and J dropped 3; count of bases not matched to a gene: 12. Germline CDR1 KGHSH, CDR2 LQKENI. DNA for the CDR3: TGTGCCAGCTCACCACGATCTGGGACAGGGCCAAATTCTAATGAAAAACTGTTTTTT. Encoded protein: CASSPRSGTGPNSNEKLFF.

V usage is TRBV6-6 and J usage is TRBJ2-7; D not resolved. This CDR3 has 15 residues. Germline values: CDR1 MNHNY, CDR2 SVGAGI (reference sequence). Trimming shortened V by 0 bases and J by 1 base, and 10 bases separated the two germline ends. CDR3 DNA: TGTGCCAGCAGTTACTCCCGGCAGACTTCCTACGAGCAGTACTTC. This codes for CASSYSRQTSYEQYF.

The genes are TRBV4-2 and TRBJ1-6, with unresolved D. The CDR3 runs 13 residues. V was cut by 8 bases and J by 9 bases, with 14 bases left in between. Germline CDR1 and CDR2: LGHNA and YNFKEQ. This CDR3 reads CASSGEDPSPLHF. The CDR3, as DNA: TGTGCCAGCTCCGGGGAGGACCCTTCACCCCTCCACTTT.

This chain connects TRBV19 to TRBJ2-2; 7 bases are shared with TRBD1. The CDR3 has 16 amino acids. V trimming: 9 bases; J trimming: 0 bases; junction bases outside the gene matches: 10. Germline V lookup: CDR1 LNHDA, CDR2 SQIVND (reference sequence). The CDR3 nucleotides read TGTGCCAGCATTGGGACAGACCAAACGAACACCGGGGAGCTGTTTTTT. Its translation is CASIGTDQTNTGELFF.

This clone was detected a few times. The chain couples TRBV19 to TRBJ1-6, with 8 bases identical to TRBD1. With 3 bases clipped from V and 10 bases from J, the junction kept 17 bases outside the gene matches. This CDR3 spans 18 amino acids. Germline V gene lookup returns CDR1 LNHDA and CDR2 SQIVND (reference sequence). The CDR3 here is CASSIPRTGRIIQSPLHF. CDR3 nucleotide sequence: TGTGCCAGTAGTATCCCCCGGACAGGGAGGATAATCCAATCACCCCTCCACTTT.

The chain carries TRBV7-9 and TRBJ1-4; 8 nucleotides agree with TRBD1. V dropped 0 bases and J dropped 5; count of bases not matched to a gene: 2. Germline CDR1 reads SEHNR; CDR2 reads FQNEAQ (reference sequence). CDR3 length: 15 amino acids. The CDR3 DNA reads as TGTGCCAGCAGCTTAGCGGACAGGGTGAATGAAAAACTGTTTTTT. Protein sequence: CASSLADRVNEKLFF. Looking up the rest from reference TRBV7-9 and TRBJ1-4 gives the full variable domain: DTGVSQNPRHKITKRGQNVTFRCDPISEHNRLYWYRQTLGQGPEFLTYFQNEAQLEKSRLLSDRFSAERPKGSFSTLEIQRTEQGDSAMYLCASSLADRVNEKLFFGSGTQLSVL.

This chain joins TRBV5-1 and TRBJ1-5; possibly TRBD1 for D (6 bases). Trimming left V 1 base short and J 4 bases short, with 9 bases between. From germline, CDR1 is SGHRS and CDR2 YFSETQ. CDR3 length: 14 residues. The CDR3 region has the DNA TGCGCCAGCAGCTTGCTTGGACAGAATCAGCCCCAGCATTTT. Translation gives CASSLLGQNQPQHF.

This rearrangement joins TRBV28 to TRBJ1-2; 8 positions agree with TRBD1. After removal of 6 bases from V and 5 bases from J, the junction contained 5 bases not matched to a gene. The CDR3 runs 13 residues. The germline V gene has CDR1 MDHEN and CDR2 SYDVKM. The CDR3 sequence is CASSRQGRYGYTF. CDR3 nucleotide sequence: TGTGCCAGCAGCAGACAGGGGAGATATGGCTACACCTTC.

This chain uses TRBV5-4 with TRBJ1-3; no reliable D call. The CDR3 covers 13 residues. Germline CDR1 and CDR2: SGHNT and YYREEE (reference sequence). V shed 0 bases and J shed 7 bases, with 8 bases lying between them. The CDR3 sequence: CASSLARENTIYF. CDR3 nucleotides: TGTGCCAGCAGCTTGGCGAGGGAGAACACCATATATTTT.

CDR3 in amino acids: CASSEASGPYTEAFF. The CDR3 region has the DNA TGTGCCAGCAGTGAAGCCTCGGGACCTTACACTGAAGCTTTCTTT. The chain is built from TRBV2 and TRBJ1-1; the D gene is possibly TRBD1 (5 bases). V was pared by 0 bases and J by 3 bases, with 11 bases between. Germline CDR1 SNHLY, CDR2 FYNNEI. This CDR3 spans 15 amino acids.

V is TRBV28 and J is TRBJ1-5; 9 positions agree with TRBD1. Trimming removed 6 bases from V and 6 bases from J; junction bases left unmatched: 9. The CDR3 sequence is 15 residues long. Germline V gene lookup returns CDR1 MDHEN and CDR2 SYDVKM. The CDR3 region is CASRPLDRGGQPQHF. DNA of the CDR3: TGTGCCAGCAGACCACTGGACAGGGGTGGTCAGCCCCAGCATTTT.

The chain links TRBV28 to TRBJ1-5, with 7 nucleotides matching TRBD1. CDR1 MDHEN and CDR2 SYDVKM come from the germline V gene. With 3 bases clipped from V and 5 bases from J, the junction kept 13 bases outside the gene matches. This CDR3 is 17 amino acids long. The CDR3 DNA follows: TGTGCCAGCAGTTTCTCCGGGACAGTCGTACCACATCAGCCCCAGCATTTT. Translating gives CASSFSGTVVPHQPQHF.

V and J are TRBV28 and TRBJ2-7; 9 bases are a match to TRBD1. J gave up 7 bases and V 5 bases, and 3 bases lay outside the gene matches. The germline gives CDR1 MDHEN, CDR2 SYDVKM. CDR3 length: 12 amino acids. DNA for the CDR3: TGTGCCAGCAGTAGACAGGGGGTAGAGCAGTACTTC. This codes for CASSRQGVEQYF.

V is TRBV3-1 (or the pseudogene TRBV3-2) and J is TRBJ1-1; tentative D call: TRBD1 (6 bases). V was pared by 4 bases and J by 1 base, with 10 bases between. CDR3 length: 14 amino acids. CDR1 is LGHDT and CDR2 is YNNKEL in the germline V gene (reference sequence). CDR3 nucleotides: TGTGCCAGCAGCCCCCTGGGGGCGAACACTGAAGCTTTCTTT. As protein: CASSPLGANTEAFF.

The chain combines TRBV5-1 with TRBJ1-6; D might be TRBD1 (6 bases). Trimming removed 0 bases from V and 0 bases from J, with 10 bases in between. Germline V gene sequence: CDR1 SGHRS, CDR2 YFSETQ. The CDR3 totals 17 residues. The DNA of the CDR3 is TGCGCCAGCAGCTTGGGGGGGGCCCGCTCCTATAATTCACCCCTCCACTTT. It codes for CASSLGGARSYNSPLHF.

The chain uses TRBV2 and TRBJ1-2; D gene unclear. The V end was cut by 4 bases, the J end by 3 bases, with 6 bases between. The CDR3 spans 12 residues. The V gene's germline CDR1 is SNHLY and CDR2 FYNNEI. The CDR3, as DNA: TGTGCCAGCAGTGTGGGCGACTATGGCTACACCTTC. Translating gives CASSVGDYGYTF.

This chain joins TRBV29-1 and TRBJ2-7; no clear D gene. The CDR3 is 11 residues long. The V gene's germline CDR1 is SQVTM and CDR2 ANQGSEA. Trimming cost V 5 bases and J 2 bases, with 7 bases left between them. This CDR3 is CSVFGAYEQYF. CDR3 sequence (DNA): TGCAGCGTTTTTGGGGCCTACGAGCAGTACTTC.

V is TRBV4-1 and J is TRBJ1-6; TRBD1 matches 9 bases. The CDR3 totals 15 residues. V shed 2 bases, J shed 7 bases, and the junction held 3 bases outside the gene matches. Per germline, CDR1 MGHRA and CDR2 YSYEKL. The CDR3 DNA sequence: TGCGCCAGCAGCCAAACAGGACAGGGGAATTCACCCCTCCACTTT. As protein: CASSQTGQGNSPLHF.

V is TRBV2 and J is TRBJ2-1; D ambiguous. This CDR3 comprises 11 residues. Germline V gene sequence: CDR1 SNHLY, CDR2 FYNNEI. The germline V and J ends were trimmed by 4 bases and 9 bases, with 7 bases remaining between them. Written as DNA, the CDR3 is TGTGCCAGCAGTGGCCAGAGTGAGCAGTTCTTC. It codes for CASSGQSEQFF.

The chain employs TRBV5-1 and TRBJ1-2; D gene ambiguous. This CDR3 is 13 amino acids long. The germline CDR1 and CDR2 sequences are SGHRS and YFSETQ. V lost 4 bases to trimming and J lost 3 bases, with 10 bases between them. CDR3 region: CASSPPRDYGYTF. The CDR3 DNA reads as TGCGCCAGCAGCCCGCCCCGGGACTATGGCTACACCTTC.